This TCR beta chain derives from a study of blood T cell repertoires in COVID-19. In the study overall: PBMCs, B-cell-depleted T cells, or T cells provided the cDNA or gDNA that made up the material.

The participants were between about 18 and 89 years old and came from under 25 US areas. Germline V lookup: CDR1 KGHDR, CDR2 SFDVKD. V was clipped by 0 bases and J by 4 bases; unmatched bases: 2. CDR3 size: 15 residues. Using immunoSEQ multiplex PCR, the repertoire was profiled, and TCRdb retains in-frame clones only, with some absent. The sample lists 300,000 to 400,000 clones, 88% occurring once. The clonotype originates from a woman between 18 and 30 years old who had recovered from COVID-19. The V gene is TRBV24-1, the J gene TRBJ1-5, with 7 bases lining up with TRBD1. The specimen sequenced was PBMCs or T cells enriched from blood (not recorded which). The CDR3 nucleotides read TGTGCCACCAGTGATTTGAAACAGGGGAATCAGCCCCAGCATTTT. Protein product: CATSDLKQGNQPQHF.